Following are 6 T cell receptor beta chains from one sample sequenced in a study of blood T cell repertoires in COVID-19. Using immunoSEQ multiplex PCR, the repertoire was profiled, and TCRdb retains in-frame clones only, with some absent. The sample records a few hundred thousand clones, about 90% being singletons. The sequenced sample consisted of peripheral blood. The receptors were sampled from a man between 18 and 29 years old with COVID-19, enrolled during active disease.

This chain connects TRBV24-1 to TRBJ2-1; 9 bases are shared with TRBD1. After removal of 9 bases from V and 7 bases from J, the junction contained 9 bases not matched to a gene. The CDR3 spans 14 residues. Germline CDR1 is KGHDR and CDR2 is SFDVKD. CDR3 region: CATSEGQGRNEQFF. The CDR3 DNA reads as TGTGCCACCTCAGAGGGACAGGGTCGGAATGAGCAGTTCTTC.

This rearrangement joins TRBV14 to TRBJ2-7; TRBD2 matches at 8 bases. Germline V gene lookup returns CDR1 SGHDN and CDR2 FVKESK. With V trimmed by 4 bases and J by 4 bases, 6 bases remained unmatched. The CDR3 consists of 14 residues. CDR3 residues: CASSPGLGLYEQYF. CDR3 bases: TGTGCCAGCAGCCCGGGACTAGGGTTGTACGAGCAGTACTTC.

This chain uses TRBV11-3 with TRBJ2-1; 12 bases agree with TRBD2. Trimming removed 4 bases from V and 2 bases from J; junction bases left unmatched: 3. CDR1 is SGHNT, CDR2 YENEEA, per germline. The CDR3 covers 16 residues. CDR3 nucleotides: TGTGCCAGCAGCTCGGGACTAGCGGGCACCTACAATGAGCAGTTCTTC. Translation: CASSSGLAGTYNEQFF.

The J gene is TRBJ2-2, the V gene TRBV6-6; 9 nucleotides align to TRBD1. The CDR3 contains 17 residues. The V gene's germline CDR1 is MNHNY and CDR2 SVGAGI (reference sequence). Unmatched junction bases numbered 8, after V lost 5 bases and J lost 1 base. The CDR3 DNA reads as TGTGCCAGCAGTCCCGATCCGGGACAGGGGAACACCGGGGAGCTGTTTTTT. It is translated as CASSPDPGQGNTGELFF.

This chain connects TRBV5-1 to TRBJ1-5; 9 bases map to TRBD1. From germline, CDR1 is SGHRS and CDR2 YFSETQ. V lost 4 bases to trimming and J lost 6 bases; unmatched junction nucleotides: 8. The CDR3 covers 15 residues. CDR3 bases: TGCGCCAGCAGCCCCGGGACAGGGTTACGTCAGCCCCAGCATTTT. It translates to CASSPGTGLRQPQHF.

The chain uses TRBV14 and TRBJ2-7, with D possibly being TRBD1 (6 bases). Germline V lookup: CDR1 SGHDN, CDR2 FVKESK. The length of the CDR3 is 13 residues. V shed 4 bases and J shed 1 base, with 8 bases lying between them. The CDR3 bases are TGTGCCAGCAGCCCGGACAGTTCCTACGAGCAGTACTTC. Translation: CASSPDSSYEQYF.